The 29 T cell receptor beta chains given below trace back to one sample, sequenced in a study of Ad26.COV2.S vaccination and SARS-CoV-2 variants. TCRdb's copy holds only in-frame clones and misses some; the assay was immunoSEQ multiplex PCR. The table includes more than 85,000 clones, around three quarters detected once. This material consisted of peripheral blood, taken after recovery from COVID-19. These receptors all come from a human donor who had recovered from COVID-19.

Turning to this clone: The sample contains more than one DNA sequence encoding this CDR3. This chain uses TRBV2 with TRBJ1-2; 7 nucleotides align to TRBD1. The ends lost 7 bases at V and 5 bases at J; junction bases unmatched: 1. The CDR3 consists of 11 residues. The V gene's germline CDR1 is SNHLY and CDR2 FYNNEI. The CDR3 DNA reads TGTGCCAGCACAGGGGGGTATGGCTACACCTTC. It specifies CASTGGYGYTF.

There are a few counts of this clone. The CDR3 is CASSPLQGADNEQFF. In DNA form, the CDR3 reads TGTGCCAGCAGTCCCCTACAGGGGGCAGACAATGAGCAGTTCTTC. The V and J genes are TRBV27 and TRBJ2-1, with 9 positions matching TRBD1. V shed 5 bases and J 5 bases; nucleotides not matched to a gene: 7. CDR1 is MNHEY and CDR2 is SMNVEV in the germline V gene (reference sequence). The CDR3 totals 15 residues.

The chain couples TRBV5-1 to TRBJ1-4; TRBD1 might be the D (6 bases). V was trimmed by 5 bases and J by 4 bases, leaving 15 bases between them. The CDR3 runs 15 residues. Germline V gene sequence: CDR1 SGHRS, CDR2 YFSETQ. The CDR3 region has the DNA TGCGCCAGCAGTCCGGACAGTACGGTTAATGAAAAACTGTTTTTT. Translating it yields CASSPDSTVNEKLFF.

The rearrangement links TRBV30 to TRBJ2-2, with 8 bases that match TRBD2. Germline V gives CDR1 GTSNPN, CDR2 SVGIG (reference sequence). The CDR3 contains 14 residues. Trimming took 0 bases from V and 5 from J; bases not matched to a gene: 2. DNA for the CDR3: TGTGCCTGGAGTGTCGGCGGGGGGACCGGGGAGCTGTTTTTT. Translation gives CAWSVGGGTGELFF.

The chain recombines TRBV24-1 with TRBJ2-4; a possible D gene is TRBD2 (6 bases). The CDR3 covers 15 residues. Germline V gene data show CDR1 as KGHDR and CDR2 as SFDVKD. The V end was cut by 4 bases, the J end by 8 bases, with 17 bases between. The CDR3 DNA reads as TGTGCCACCAGTGACCCCCGGGCCGGGAGTGACATTCAGTACTTC. Translated, it gives CATSDPRAGSDIQYF.

This sequence joins TRBV28 and TRBJ1-1, with 9 positions matching TRBD1. J was trimmed by 4 bases and V by 7 bases; bases with no gene match: 7. CDR3 length: 14 amino acids. Germline assignment: CDR1 MDHEN and CDR2 SYDVKM. CDR3 nucleotides: TGTGCCAGCACCAACCCGGGACAGGGCACTGAAGCTTTCTTT. This translates into CASTNPGQGTEAFF.

This chain uses TRBV7-2 with TRBJ1-6; tentative D call: TRBD1 (6 bases). The CDR3 consists of 16 residues. The germline V gene has CDR1 SGHTA and CDR2 FQGNSA. Trimming pared 4 bases from V and 5 bases from J, leaving 15 bases between. The CDR3 DNA reads TGTGCCAGCAGCTCCAACTCCGGGACAAATAATTCACCCCTCCACTTT. Translation: CASSSNSGTNNSPLHF.

The J gene is TRBJ2-3, the V gene TRBV4-2; possible D gene TRBD1, 6 bases. There are 15 residues in the CDR3. The germline CDR1 and CDR2 sequences are LGHNA and YNFKEQ. V lost 0 bases to trimming and J lost 3 bases, with 10 bases between them. CDR3 bases: TGTGCCAGCAGCCAAGACAGGGGACGGACAGATACGCAGTATTTT. Translated: CASSQDRGRTDTQYF.

Only a few counts were recorded for this clone. The chain employs TRBV6-2 or TRBV6-3 and TRBJ2-1; unclear D gene. The V end was cut by 4 bases, the J end by 6 bases, with 16 bases between. This CDR3 is built from 15 residues. Looked up from germline, CDR1 is MNHEY and CDR2 is SVGEGT. CDR3 region: CASSSMSGSINEQFF. In nucleotides, the CDR3 is TGTGCCAGCAGTTCAATGAGTGGTTCCATCAATGAGCAGTTCTTC.

This clone occurred a few times. The J gene is TRBJ1-3, the V gene TRBV5-6, with TRBD1 as a possible D gene (6 bases). CDR3 size: 14 residues. Germline values: CDR1 SGHDT, CDR2 YYEEEE. The ends were cut back, 4 bases at V and 1 base at J, with 9 bases in the middle. CDR3 nucleotides: TGTGCCAGCAGCCTTACAGGGTCTGGAAACACCATATATTTT. Its protein is CASSLTGSGNTIYF.

The V and J genes are TRBV7-9 and TRBJ1-4; TRBD1 is a possible D gene (6 bases). CDR3 size: 15 residues. With 5 bases removed from V and 5 bases from J, the gap between germline ends came to 15 bases. Germline-derived CDR1 and CDR2 are SEHNR and FQNEAQ (reference sequence). The CDR3 DNA reads as TGTGCCAGCAGCCTCTCGGGGGCCAGGAATGAAAAACTGTTTTTT. Translation gives CASSLSGARNEKLFF.

This clone showed up just a few times. J is TRBJ1-1 and V is TRBV7-9; perhaps TRBD1 as D (6 bases). V lost 2 bases, J lost 6 bases, and 7 bases lay in between. The germline V gene encodes CDR1 SEHNR and CDR2 FQNEAQ (reference sequence). The CDR3 sequence is 12 residues long. CDR3 sequence (DNA): TGTGCCAGCAGCTTAAGGGGGGCTGAAGCTTTCTTT. Translated, it gives CASSLRGAEAFF.

The rearrangement links TRBV28 to TRBJ2-7; D unclear. The V gene lost 5 bases and the J gene lost 4 bases, with 15 bases spanning the gap. This CDR3 contains 14 residues. CDR1 is MDHEN, CDR2 SYDVKM, per germline. CDR3 loop: CASSHPGPPYEQYF. CDR3 nucleotides: TGTGCCAGCAGTCATCCGGGTCCACCGTACGAGCAGTACTTC. Looking up the rest from reference TRBV28 and TRBJ2-7 gives the full variable domain: DVKVTQSSRYLVKRTGEKVFLECVQDMDHENMFWYRQDPGLGLRLIYFSYDVKMKEKGDIPEGYSVSREKKERFSLILESASTNQTSMYLCASSHPGPPYEQYFGPGTRLTVT.

The chain is built from TRBV21-1 and TRBJ1-1. TRBV21-1 is listed as a pseudogene. There are 16 residues in the CDR3. The CDR3 is CASSKEGEDCLGEAFF. CDR3 nucleotides: TGTGCCAGCAGCAAAGAGGGGGAGGACTGTTTAGGGGAAGCTTTCTTT.

This clone was seen only once. The chain uses TRBV2 and TRBJ1-3, with 10 bases fitting TRBD1. The V gene end was trimmed by 8 bases and the J gene end by 3 bases; junction bases not matched to a gene: 1. The CDR3 runs 13 residues. Germline CDR1 SNHLY, CDR2 FYNNEI. Here the CDR3 DNA reads TGTGCCAGCGGGACAGGGGTTGGAAACACCATATATTTT. This codes for CASGTGVGNTIYF.

In this sample, this clone turned up once. This chain joins TRBV14 and TRBJ1-3; D is undetermined. Germline assignment: CDR1 SGHDN and CDR2 FVKESK. The V end was cut by 5 bases, the J end by 0 bases, with 14 bases between. The CDR3 loop spans 16 amino acids. For the CDR3, the DNA is TGTGCCAGCAGCAAATCCCCGTCACTCTCTGGAAACACCATATATTTT. As protein: CASSKSPSLSGNTIYF.

V is TRBV29-1 and J is TRBJ1-2; 10 positions agree with TRBD1. This CDR3 contains 15 residues. The junction had 13 bases not matched to a gene; V was cut back by 7 bases and J by 5 bases. CDR1 and CDR2 (germline): SQVTM, ANQGSEA. DNA of the CDR3: TGCAGCGGAGTCACCCCCGGACAGGGGGATTATGGCTACACCTTC. Amino acids: CSGVTPGQGDYGYTF.

This chain connects TRBV7-2 to TRBJ1-5, with no clear D. Germline values: CDR1 SGHTA, CDR2 FQGNSA. Trimming took off 0 bases at V and 5 bases at J, with 5 bases between the two ends. This CDR3 comprises 13 residues. The CDR3 protein is CASSLAQDQPQHF. The CDR3 nucleotides read TGTGCCAGCAGCTTAGCTCAAGATCAGCCCCAGCATTTT. The variable domain in full, with the rest retrieved from reference TRBV7-2 and TRBJ1-5, is GAGVSQSPSNKVTEKGKDVELRCDPISGHTALYWYRQSLGQGLEFLIYFQGNSAPDKSGLPSDRFSAERTGGSVSTLTIQRTQQEDSAVYLCASSLAQDQPQHFGDGTRLSIL.

CDR3 DNA: TGTGCCTGGAGCCGACAGCCGAGCTCCTACGAGCAGTACTTC. It specifies CAWSRQPSSYEQYF. The rearrangement links TRBV30 to TRBJ2-7, with D tentatively TRBD1 (5 bases). CDR1 and CDR2 (germline): GTSNPN, SVGIG (reference sequence). This CDR3 contains 14 residues. V shed 3 bases and J shed 0 bases, with 12 bases lying between them.

The chain carries TRBV11-2 and TRBJ2-5; maybe TRBD2 (5 bases). Germline V gives CDR1 SGHAT, CDR2 FQNNGV. With 5 bases removed from V and 4 bases from J, the gap between germline ends came to 17 bases. CDR3 size: 15 residues. CDR3 nucleotide sequence: TGTGCCAGCAGCCTTAACTCCTACAGCGGAGAGACCCAGTACTTC. Amino acids: CASSLNSYSGETQYF.

The V and J genes are TRBV28 and TRBJ1-5; TRBD1 matches 11 bases. Germline loops: CDR1 MDHEN, CDR2 SYDVKM. The CDR3 has 18 amino acids. J lost 4 bases, V lost 1 base, and 9 bases had no gene match. In DNA form, the CDR3 reads TGTGCCAGCAGTTTATTGGGACAGGGGGTGGGGGGTAATCAGCCCCAGCATTTT. Its translation is CASSLLGQGVGGNQPQHF.

This chain connects TRBV5-6 to TRBJ2-5; D perhaps matches TRBD2 (5 bases). The CDR3 is 13 residues long. Per the germline V gene, CDR1 is SGHDT and CDR2 is YYEEEE. V lost 4 bases and J 3 bases, leaving 10 bases between the germline ends. In DNA form, the CDR3 reads TGTGCCAGCAGCGCCGGGGTTGAAGAGACCCAGTACTTC. It yields the protein CASSAGVEETQYF.

This sequence joins TRBV28 and TRBJ2-1, with a possible D match to TRBD1 (6 bases). The germline V gene has CDR1 MDHEN and CDR2 SYDVKM. The ends were cut back, 9 bases at V and 2 bases at J, with 11 bases in the middle. The CDR3 has 13 residues. The CDR3 here is CASRDTTYNEQFF. The CDR3 DNA sequence: TGTGCCAGTCGGGACACTACCTACAATGAGCAGTTCTTC.

The chain is built from TRBV5-1 and TRBJ1-1; a weak D match, TRBD1 (5 bases). V was pared by 4 bases and J by 1 base, with 11 bases between. Germline-derived CDR1 and CDR2 are SGHRS and YFSETQ. This CDR3 is 14 amino acids long. CDR3 residues: CASSLDTGNTEAFF. CDR3 in DNA: TGCGCCAGCAGCCTAGATACAGGGAACACTGAAGCTTTCTTT.

The chain is built from TRBV19 and TRBJ2-5; 9 bases are a match to TRBD1. V shed 4 bases and J 4 bases; nucleotides not matched to a gene: 7. The germline gives CDR1 LNHDA, CDR2 SQIVND (reference sequence). The length of the CDR3 is 15 residues. The CDR3 DNA is TGTGCCAGTAGTAGGGGGGACAGGGAGAGAGAGACCCAGTACTTC. As protein: CASSRGDRERETQYF. The entire variable domain, with the rest obtained from reference TRBV19 and TRBJ2-5, is as follows: DGGITQSPKYLFRKEGQNVTLSCEQNLNHDAMYWYRQDPGQGLRLIYYSQIVNDFQKGDIAEGYSVSREKKESFPLTVTSAQKNPTAFYLCASSRGDRERETQYFGPGTRLLVL.

This chain links TRBV5-1 with TRBJ2-3; 10 nucleotides line up with TRBD2. Germline CDR1 reads SGHRS; CDR2 reads YFSETQ. The ends lost 5 bases at V and 0 bases at J; junction bases unmatched: 6. The CDR3 spans 16 residues. The CDR3 nucleotides read TGCGCCAGCAGGCAGCGGGGGGGAGCTAGCACAGATACGCAGTATTTT. This translates into CASRQRGGASTDTQYF.

The chain joins TRBV6-5 to TRBJ1-2; maybe TRBD1 (6 bases). The germline V gene encodes CDR1 MNHEY and CDR2 SVGAGI. CDR3 length: 13 amino acids. V lost 5 bases to trimming and J lost 6 bases, with 13 bases between them. Here the CDR3 reads CASSTDRRDGYTF. For the CDR3, the DNA is TGTGCCAGCAGTACAGACAGGAGGGATGGCTACACCTTC.

The rearrangement uses TRBV27 and TRBJ1-2, with D perhaps TRBD1 (5 bases). Germline V gene sequence: CDR1 MNHEY, CDR2 SMNVEV (reference sequence). Trimming removed 4 bases at V and 6 bases at J, with 9 bases between. The CDR3 is made up of 12 amino acids. The CDR3 here is CASSSSGNGYTF. The CDR3 bases are TGTGCCAGCAGTTCCTCAGGGAATGGCTACACCTTC.

The chain uses TRBV6-2 or TRBV6-3 and TRBJ2-1; 7 positions agree with TRBD2. J gave up 7 bases and V 5 bases, and 8 bases lay outside the gene matches. Germline CDR1 and CDR2: MNHEY and SVGEGT. The CDR3 is made up of 14 amino acids. In DNA, the CDR3 is TGTGCCAGCAGTGACCCAGGCGGGAGAAATGAGCAGTTCTTC. It specifies CASSDPGGRNEQFF.